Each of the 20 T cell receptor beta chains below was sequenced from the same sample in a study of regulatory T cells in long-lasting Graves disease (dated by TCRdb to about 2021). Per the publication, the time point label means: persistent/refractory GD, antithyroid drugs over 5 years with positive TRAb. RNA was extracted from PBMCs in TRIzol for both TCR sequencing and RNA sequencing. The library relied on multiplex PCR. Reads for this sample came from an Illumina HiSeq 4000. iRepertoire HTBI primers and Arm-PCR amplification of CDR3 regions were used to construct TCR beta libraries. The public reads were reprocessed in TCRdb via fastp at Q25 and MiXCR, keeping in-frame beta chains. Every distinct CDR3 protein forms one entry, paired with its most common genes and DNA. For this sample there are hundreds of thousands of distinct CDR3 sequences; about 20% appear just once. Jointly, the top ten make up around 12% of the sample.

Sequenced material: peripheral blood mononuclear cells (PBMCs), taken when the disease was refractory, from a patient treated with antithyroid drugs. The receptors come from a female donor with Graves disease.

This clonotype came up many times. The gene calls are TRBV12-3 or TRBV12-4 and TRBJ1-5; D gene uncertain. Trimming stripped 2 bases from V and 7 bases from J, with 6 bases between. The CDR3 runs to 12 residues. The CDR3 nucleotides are TGTGCCAGCAGTTTATCGGTCCAGCCCCAGCATTTT. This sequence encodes CASSLSVQPQHF.

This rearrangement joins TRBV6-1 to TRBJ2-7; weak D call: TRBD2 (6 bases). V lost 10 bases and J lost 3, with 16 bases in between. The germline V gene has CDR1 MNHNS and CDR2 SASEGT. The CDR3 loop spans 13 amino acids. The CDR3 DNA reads TGTGCCACGAACCGGCCGGGGGTCTACGAGCAGTACTTC. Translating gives CATNRPGVYEQYF.

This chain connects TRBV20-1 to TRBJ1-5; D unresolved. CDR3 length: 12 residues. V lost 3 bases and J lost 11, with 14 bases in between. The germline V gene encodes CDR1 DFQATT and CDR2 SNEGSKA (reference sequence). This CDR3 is CSASDPPIAQHF. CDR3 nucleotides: TGCAGTGCTAGTGACCCTCCAATAGCCCAGCATTTT.

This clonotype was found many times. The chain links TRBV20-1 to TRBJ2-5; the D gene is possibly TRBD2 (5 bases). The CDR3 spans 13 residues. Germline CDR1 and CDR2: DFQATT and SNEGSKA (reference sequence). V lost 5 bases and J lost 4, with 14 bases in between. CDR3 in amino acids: CSAVNSERETQYF. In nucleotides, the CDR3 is TGCAGTGCTGTCAATAGCGAGCGAGAGACCCAGTACTTC.

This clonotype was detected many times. The CDR3 here is CASSRGQGTGELFF. Here the CDR3 DNA reads TGTGCCAGCAGCCGGGGACAGGGTACCGGGGAGCTGTTTTTT. This sequence joins TRBV11-3 and TRBJ2-2, with TRBD1 matching 9 bases. Germline V gene lookup returns CDR1 SGHNT and CDR2 YENEEA. Trimming took 5 bases from V and 5 from J; bases not matched to a gene: 3. The CDR3 is made up of 14 amino acids.

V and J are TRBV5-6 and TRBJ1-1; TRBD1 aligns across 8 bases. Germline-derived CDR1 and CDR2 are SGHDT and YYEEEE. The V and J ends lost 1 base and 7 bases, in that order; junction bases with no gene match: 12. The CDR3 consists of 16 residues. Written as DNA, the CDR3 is TGTGCCAGCAGCTTGTATACAGGGGGATCGGGGGTTGAAGCTTTCTTT. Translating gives CASSLYTGGSGVEAFF.

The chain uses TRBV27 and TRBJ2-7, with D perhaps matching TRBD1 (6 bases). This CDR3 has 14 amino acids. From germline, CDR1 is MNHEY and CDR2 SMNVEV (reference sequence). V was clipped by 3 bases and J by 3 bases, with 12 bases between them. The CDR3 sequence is CASSFQGSLYEQYF. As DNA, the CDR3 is TGTGCCAGCAGTTTTCAGGGGAGTCTCTACGAGCAGTACTTC.

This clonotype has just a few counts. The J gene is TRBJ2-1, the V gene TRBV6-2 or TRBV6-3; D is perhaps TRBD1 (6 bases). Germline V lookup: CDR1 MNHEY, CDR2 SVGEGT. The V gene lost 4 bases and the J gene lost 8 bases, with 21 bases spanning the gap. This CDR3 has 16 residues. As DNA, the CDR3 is TGTGCCAGCAGTTCATACAGGGAAAAAGAACACGATGAGCAGTTCTTC. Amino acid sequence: CASSSYREKEHDEQFF.

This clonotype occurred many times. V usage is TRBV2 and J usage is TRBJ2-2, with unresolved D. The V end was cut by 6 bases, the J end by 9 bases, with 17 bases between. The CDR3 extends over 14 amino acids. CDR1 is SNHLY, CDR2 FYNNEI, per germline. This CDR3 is CASRWGTETRELFF. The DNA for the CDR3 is TGTGCCAGCAGGTGGGGTACAGAAACGCGGGAGCTGTTTTTT.

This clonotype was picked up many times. The DNA for the CDR3 is TGTGCCAGCAGTGGGACAGCATTCGAAAACATTCAGTACTTC. Its translation: CASSGTAFENIQYF. The V and J genes are TRBV2 and TRBJ2-4, with D perhaps TRBD1 (6 bases). Trimming removed 4 bases at V and 5 bases at J, with 12 bases between. The CDR3 extends over 14 amino acids. Per the germline V gene, CDR1 is SNHLY and CDR2 is FYNNEI.

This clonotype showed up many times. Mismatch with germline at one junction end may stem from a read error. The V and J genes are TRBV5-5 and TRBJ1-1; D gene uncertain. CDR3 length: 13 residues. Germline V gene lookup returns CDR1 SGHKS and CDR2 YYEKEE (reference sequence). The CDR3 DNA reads TGTGCCAGCAGGTTGGAGAGAGACACTGAAGCTTTCTTT. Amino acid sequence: CASRLERDTEAFF.

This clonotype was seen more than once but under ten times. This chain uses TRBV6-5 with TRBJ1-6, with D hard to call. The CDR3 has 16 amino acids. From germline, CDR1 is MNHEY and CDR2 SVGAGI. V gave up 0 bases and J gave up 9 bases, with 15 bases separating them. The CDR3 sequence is CASSYSTGPRGSPLHF. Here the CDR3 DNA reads TGTGCCAGCAGTTACTCGACCGGGCCGCGGGGTTCACCCCTCCACTTT.

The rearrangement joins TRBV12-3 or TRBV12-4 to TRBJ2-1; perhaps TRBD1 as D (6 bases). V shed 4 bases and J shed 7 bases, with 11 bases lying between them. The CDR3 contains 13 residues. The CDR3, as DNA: TGTGCCAGCAGTTATAACAGGGCGAATGAGCAGTTCTTC. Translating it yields CASSYNRANEQFF.

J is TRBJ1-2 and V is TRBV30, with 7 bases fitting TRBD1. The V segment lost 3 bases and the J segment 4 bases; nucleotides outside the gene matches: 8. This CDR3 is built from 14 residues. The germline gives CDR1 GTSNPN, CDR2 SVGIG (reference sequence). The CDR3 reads CAWREQGWAYGYTF. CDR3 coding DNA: TGTGCCTGGAGGGAACAGGGGTGGGCCTATGGCTACACCTTC.

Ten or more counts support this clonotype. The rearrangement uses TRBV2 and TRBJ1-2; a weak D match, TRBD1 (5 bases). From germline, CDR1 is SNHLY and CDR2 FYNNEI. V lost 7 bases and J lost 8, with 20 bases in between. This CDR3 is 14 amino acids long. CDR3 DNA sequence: TGTGCCAGCATGACCGGGGAGGGGTCGGGCGGCTACACCTTC. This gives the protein CASMTGEGSGGYTF.

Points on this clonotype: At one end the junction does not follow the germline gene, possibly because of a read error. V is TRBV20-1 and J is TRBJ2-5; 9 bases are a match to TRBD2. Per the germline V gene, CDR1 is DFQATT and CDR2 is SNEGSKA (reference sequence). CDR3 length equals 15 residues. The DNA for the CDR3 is TGCAGTACTAGAGAACCCAGCGGGGGGAGGGAGACCCAGTACTTC. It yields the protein CSTREPSGGRETQYF.

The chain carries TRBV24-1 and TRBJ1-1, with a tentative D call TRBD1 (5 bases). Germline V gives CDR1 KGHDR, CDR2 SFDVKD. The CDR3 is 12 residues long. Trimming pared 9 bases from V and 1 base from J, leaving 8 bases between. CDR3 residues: CATQGGNTEAFF. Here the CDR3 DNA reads TGTGCCACCCAGGGTGGGAACACTGAAGCTTTCTTT.

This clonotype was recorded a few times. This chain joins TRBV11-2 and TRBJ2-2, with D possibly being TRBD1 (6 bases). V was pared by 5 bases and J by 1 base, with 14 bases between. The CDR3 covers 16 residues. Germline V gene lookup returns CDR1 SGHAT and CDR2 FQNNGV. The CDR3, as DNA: TGTGCCAGCAGCCTAGGAGGCAGGGGGAACACCGGGGAGCTGTTTTTT. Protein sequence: CASSLGGRGNTGELFF.

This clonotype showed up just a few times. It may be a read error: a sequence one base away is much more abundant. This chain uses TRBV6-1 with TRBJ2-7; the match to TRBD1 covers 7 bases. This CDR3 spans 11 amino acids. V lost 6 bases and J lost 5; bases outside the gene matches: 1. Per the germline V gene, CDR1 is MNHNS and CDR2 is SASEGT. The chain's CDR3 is CASSDRDEQYF. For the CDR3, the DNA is TGTGCCAGCAGCGACAGGGACGAGCAGTACTTC.

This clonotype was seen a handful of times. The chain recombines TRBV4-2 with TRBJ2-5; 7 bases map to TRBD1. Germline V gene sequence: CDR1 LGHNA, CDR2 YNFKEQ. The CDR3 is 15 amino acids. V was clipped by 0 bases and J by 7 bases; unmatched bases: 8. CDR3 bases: TGTGCCAGCAGCCAAGATTCACAGGGGCGGGCGACCCAGTACTTC. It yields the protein CASSQDSQGRATQYF.